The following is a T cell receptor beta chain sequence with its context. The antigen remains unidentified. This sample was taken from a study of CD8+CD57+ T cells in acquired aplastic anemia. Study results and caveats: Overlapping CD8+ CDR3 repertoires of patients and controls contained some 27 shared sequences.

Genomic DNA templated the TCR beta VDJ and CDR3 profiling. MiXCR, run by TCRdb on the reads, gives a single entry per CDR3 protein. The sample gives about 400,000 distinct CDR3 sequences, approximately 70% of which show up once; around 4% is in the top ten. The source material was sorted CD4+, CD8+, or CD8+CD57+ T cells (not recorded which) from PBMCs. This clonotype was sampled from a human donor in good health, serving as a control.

The CDR3 DNA reads TGCGCCAGCAGCTTAGATCGGAAGAGCGTAGCTTTCTTT. Its translation is CASSLDRKSVAFF. The chain links TRBV5-1 to TRBJ1-1, with D unresolved. The CDR3 totals 13 residues. V dropped 2 bases and J dropped 10 bases, with 15 bases sitting between them. Germline V gene data show CDR1 as SGHRS and CDR2 as YFSETQ.